This T cell receptor (beta chain) emerged from a study of T cell clones after liver transplantation. Study outcomes and limitations: Migration into the graft, not deletion, may explain lost graft donor-reactive T cells.

The ends lost 5 bases at V and 4 bases at J; junction bases unmatched: 13. Germline V gene data show CDR1 as MNHEY and CDR2 as SMNVEV (reference sequence). The CDR3 runs to 17 residues. As regards this clone: Its antigen remains unknown.

TCRdb's copy holds only in-frame clones and misses some; the assay was immunoSEQ multiplex PCR. Of roughly 15,000 clones in the sample, around 90% were seen once. The sample consisted of CD8+ T cells from blood, taken before liver transplant. This clonotype was obtained from a human donor who received a liver transplant. The chain is built from TRBV27 and TRBJ1-2, with 10 bases identical to TRBD1. The chain's CDR3 is CASSDGTGEGIGYGYTF. The CDR3 DNA follows: TGTGCCAGCAGTGACGGGACAGGGGAGGGGATCGGCTATGGCTACACCTTC.